The rows below give T cell receptor beta chains drawn from one sample of a study of shared clonotypes between healthy human individuals. TCRdb's copy holds only in-frame clones and misses some; the assay was immunoSEQ multiplex PCR. The repertoire holds 1.4 million or so clones, with approximately 98.5% as singletons. Specimen: naive CD4+ T cells sorted from blood. These receptor sequences come from a man younger than 45 in good health. Each CDR3 is given with its conserved first and last residue. The D gene is left open where the match is weak. The size entry is marked missing in some rows and otherwise reads once, few, many or a size class.

>-|TRBV10-1|-|TRBJ2-1
CASSGTIGLYNEQFF
TGCGCCAGCAGTGGGACTATCGGGCTGTACAATGAGCAGTTCTTC
>-|TRBV7-2|TRBD2|TRBJ2-3
CASSSHQREGLRDTQYF
TGTGCCAGCAGCTCACATCAGCGGGAGGGCCTGAGGGATACGCAGTATTTT
>-|TRBV25-1|-|TRBJ2-7
CASSKTGTPEQYF
TGTGCCAGCAGTAAGACAGGAACCCCCGAGCAGTACTTC
>-|TRBV25-1|TRBD2|TRBJ2-3
CASSEWTSTQGSTDTQYF
TGTGCCAGCAGTGAATGGACTAGCACCCAGGGTAGCACAGATACGCAGTATTTT
>-|TRBV12-5|TRBD1|TRBJ2-1
CASGGGTGGYEQFF
TGTGCTAGTGGTGGCGGGACAGGGGGCTATGAGCAGTTCTTC
>-|TRBV5-1|-|TRBJ1-4
CASSSGILMQKLFF
TGCGCCAGCAGCTCCGGGATTCTAATGCAAAAACTGTTTTTT
>-|TRBV6-1|-|TRBJ2-7
CASSARREIYEQYF
TGTGCCAGCAGTGCTCGTCGGGAGATATACGAGCAGTACTTC
>-|TRBV29-1|-|TRBJ2-5
CSVAQGVETQYF
TGCAGCGTTGCACAGGGTGTAGAGACCCAGTACTTC
>-|TRBV5-1|TRBD1|TRBJ2-7
CASSSQTGASGGVFNEQYF
TGCGCCAGCAGCTCCCAGACAGGGGCGTCTGGGGGCGTCTTCAACGAGCAGTACTTC
>-|TRBV10-3|-|TRBJ2-1
CAIKRGMSGQQVIGYNEQFF
TGTGCCATCAAAAGGGGGATGAGCGGGCAACAGGTGATAGGCTACAATGAGCAGTTCTTC
>once|TRBV7-2|-|TRBJ2-5
CASSFSPGVETQYF
TGTGCCAGCAGCTTCAGTCCGGGGGTGGAGACCCAGTACTTC
>-|TRBV4-1|-|TRBJ1-5
CASSQHSGNQPQHF
TGCGCCAGCAGCCAACATAGCGGGAATCAGCCCCAGCATTTT
>-|TRBV9|TRBD2|TRBJ2-1
CASSPTGVAGYNEQFF
TGTGCCAGCAGCCCTACCGGGGTAGCGGGTTACAATGAGCAGTTCTTC
>-|TRBV6-1|TRBD2|TRBJ2-1
CASSGFSGSSYNEQFF
TGTGCCAGCAGTGGGTTTAGCGGGAGTTCCTACAATGAGCAGTTCTTC
>-|TRBV6-6|TRBD2|TRBJ2-7
CASSYRPREGGEQYF
TGTGCCAGCAGTTACCGACCCCGGGAGGGGGGCGAGCAGTACTTC
>once|TRBV15|-|TRBJ1-2
CATSTGGDYINGYTF
TGTGCCACCAGCACCGGGGGGGACTATATTAATGGCTACACCTTC
>-|TRBV18|-|TRBJ2-7
CASSPSKGAYEQYF
TGTGCCAGCTCACCATCTAAGGGAGCCTACGAGCAGTACTTC
>-|TRBV5-1|-|TRBJ2-5
CATAGQPQETQYF
TGCGCCACCGCGGGACAGCCCCAAGAGACCCAGTACTTC
>-|TRBV18|-|TRBJ2-5
CASSPRGPQETQYF
TGTGCCAGCTCCCCACGGGGCCCACAAGAGACCCAGTACTTC
>-|TRBV27|TRBD2|TRBJ2-3
CASSLLLAGGLGTDTQYF
TGTGCCAGCAGTTTATTACTAGCGGGAGGGCTTGGAACAGATACGCAGTATTTT
>-|TRBV19|TRBD1|TRBJ2-5
CASRRRTGGTGETQYF
TGTGCCAGTAGAAGACGGACAGGGGGAACGGGAGAGACCCAGTACTTC
>-|TRBV2|TRBD1|TRBJ2-7
CASSGISGQGFHEQYF
TGTGCCAGCAGTGGAATTTCCGGACAGGGTTTTCACGAGCAGTACTTC
>-|TRBV15|-|TRBJ2-4
CATSRDPPDLAKNIQYF
TGTGCCACCAGCAGAGATCCCCCGGATTTAGCCAAAAACATTCAGTACTTC
>-|TRBV11-3|-|TRBJ1-3
CASSLDGGNTIYF
TGTGCCAGCAGCCTCGACGGGGGAAACACCATATATTTT
>once|TRBV28|-|TRBJ2-1
CASSRGGEQFF
TGTGCCAGCAGTCGGGGAGGTGAGCAGTTCTTC
>-|TRBV28|-|TRBJ2-7
CASSQWTDSYEQYF
TGTGCCAGCAGTCAATGGACAGACTCCTACGAGCAGTACTTC
>-|TRBV25-1|TRBD2|TRBJ2-1
CASSPLAGYNEQFF
TGTGCCAGCAGTCCGCTAGCGGGTTACAATGAGCAGTTCTTC
>-|TRBV28|TRBD2|TRBJ2-3
CASSRNSGLAGGDTQYF
TGTGCCAGCAGCCGAAATTCGGGACTAGCGGGAGGAGATACGCAGTATTTT
>-|TRBV11-3|TRBD2|TRBJ2-1
CASSLDPQSGRQFF
TGTGCCAGCAGCTTAGACCCACAGAGCGGGAGGCAGTTCTTC
>-|TRBV7-9|TRBD1|TRBJ2-3
CASSSVTGEIHTDTQYF
TGTGCCAGCAGCTCCGTGACAGGGGAGATACACACAGATACGCAGTATTTT
>-|TRBV7-3|-|TRBJ1-1
CASSRDGAASAEAFF
TGTGCCAGCAGCCGTGACGGGGCCGCGTCGGCGGAAGCTTTCTTT
>-|TRBV9|-|TRBJ2-3
CASSLGTRTDTQYF
TGTGCCAGCAGCTTGGGGACTCGAACAGATACGCAGTATTTT
>-|TRBV9|-|TRBJ2-7
CASSVDFGLYEQYF
TGTGCCAGCAGCGTAGATTTTGGGCTCTACGAGCAGTACTTC
>-|TRBV5-1|TRBD1|TRBJ2-1
CASSRDRASYNEQFF
TGCGCCAGCAGCCGGGACAGGGCTTCCTACAATGAGCAGTTCTTC
>-|TRBV28|-|TRBJ1-4
CASSSPGPPPRGEKLFF
TGTGCCAGCAGTAGTCCGGGGCCCCCCCCACGAGGTGAAAAACTGTTTTTT
>-|TRBV29-1|TRBD2|TRBJ2-1
CSVLASGSSYNEQFF
TGCAGCGTTTTGGCTAGCGGGAGTTCCTACAATGAGCAGTTCTTC
>-|TRBV10-3|-|TRBJ2-4
CAISEHLAKNIQYF
TGTGCCATCAGTGAACATTTAGCCAAAAACATTCAGTACTTC
>-|TRBV12-2|-|TRBJ2-5
CASRLAGSGTGGETQYF
TGTGCAAGTCGCTTAGCGGGGTCCGGGACAGGGGGCGAGACCCAGTACTTC
>-|TRBV29-1|-|TRBJ1-1
CSVENGGRLIF
TGCAGCGTTGAAAACGGCGGCAGGCTAATCTTT
>-|TRBV7-2|-|TRBJ2-7
CASSLTPWDWSSYEQYF
TGTGCCAGCAGTTTGACCCCATGGGACTGGAGCTCCTACGAGCAGTACTTC
>-|TRBV28|-|TRBJ1-5
CASSSLSRQPQHF
TGTGCCAGCAGTTCATTGTCTCGTCAGCCCCAGCATTTT
>-|TRBV13|-|TRBJ2-7
CASAGRGSYEQYF
TGTGCCAGCGCCGGACGTGGATCCTACGAGCAGTACTTC
>-|TRBV5-4|-|TRBJ2-3
CASSLRSTDTQYF
TGTGCCAGCAGCTTGAGGTCAACGGATACGCAGTATTTT
>-|TRBV29-1|TRBD1|TRBJ2-1
CSVSGQGYPYNEQFF
TGCAGCGTCTCTGGACAGGGGTATCCCTACAATGAGCAGTTCTTC
>-|TRBV14|TRBD2|TRBJ2-1
CASSPTSATGLSYNEQFF
TGTGCCAGCAGCCCGACTAGCGCCACAGGACTCTCCTACAATGAGCAGTTCTTC
>-|TRBV11-2|TRBD2|TRBJ2-1
CASSLTVLAGESYNEQFF
TGTGCCAGCAGCTTAACAGTTCTAGCGGGAGAGTCCTACAATGAGCAGTTCTTC
>-|TRBV11-3|-|TRBJ2-1
CASSLGEWYEQFF
TGTGCCAGCAGCTTAGGTGAGTGGTATGAGCAGTTCTTC